A single sample is the source of the 17 T cell receptor beta chains below, sequenced in a study of OX40 agonist ivuxolimab in advanced cancers. The protocol was immunoSEQ multiplex PCR, while the TCRdb copy is restricted to in-frame clones and leaves out a portion. The data show around 60,000 clones, about 86% seen once. This specimen consisted of CD4+ or CD8+ T cells sorted from blood, obtained in a trial of the OX40 agonist ivuxolimab. The source is an adult with an advanced solid tumor such as melanoma, head and neck, liver or kidney cancer.

The CDR3 spells CASSLEQGRLRSPGTQYF. CDR3 nucleotide sequence: TGTGCCAGCAGCTTGGAACAGGGGAGGTTAAGGTCTCCGGGTACCCAGTACTTC. This chain connects TRBV5-6 to TRBJ2-5; D might be TRBD1 (7 bases). The CDR3 is 18 amino acids. V lost 0 bases and J 8 bases, leaving 26 bases between the germline ends. Germline V gene data show CDR1 as SGHDT and CDR2 as YYEEEE.

V is TRBV6-5 and J is TRBJ1-1, with TRBD1 as a possible D gene (5 bases). The length of the CDR3 is 13 residues. Looked up from germline, CDR1 is MNHEY and CDR2 is SVGAGI. Trimming removed 4 bases at V and 2 bases at J, with 8 bases between. The DNA for the CDR3 is TGTGCCAGCAGTTTTCAGGGAAACACTGAAGCTTTCTTT. Amino acids: CASSFQGNTEAFF.

Comments on this clone: Within the sample, other DNA sequences also encode this same CDR3. The chain couples TRBV11-2 to TRBJ1-2, with 7 bases aligning to TRBD1. Germline V gene data show CDR1 as SGHAT and CDR2 as FQNNGV. CDR3 length equals 15 residues. V dropped 1 base and J dropped 2; count of bases not matched to a gene: 4. The chain's CDR3 is CASSLVAGGNYGYTF. The CDR3 nucleotides read TGTGCCAGCAGCTTAGTGGCAGGGGGGAACTATGGCTACACCTTC.

Only a few counts were recorded for this clone. The genes are TRBV28 and TRBJ1-3; D may be TRBD1 (6 bases). This CDR3 is 17 amino acids long. V lost 4 bases to trimming and J lost 4 bases, with 20 bases between them. The germline CDR1 and CDR2 sequences are MDHEN and SYDVKM. This chain's CDR3 is CASSSRGLKTGGNTIYF. The CDR3 bases are TGTGCCAGCAGTTCTCGGGGGCTTAAAACGGGAGGAAACACCATATATTTT.

This chain joins TRBV18 and TRBJ1-1; D perhaps matches TRBD1 (5 bases). CDR1 and CDR2 from the germline V gene are KGHSH and LQKENI. The CDR3 sequence is 15 residues long. Trimming shortened V by 5 bases and J by 5 bases, and 18 bases separated the two germline ends. CDR3 DNA: TGTGCCAGCTCAGTAAACGGGGCAGGGACGACTGAAGCTTTCTTT. Protein: CASSVNGAGTTEAFF.

This sequence joins TRBV9 and TRBJ2-5; 8 bases agree with TRBD1. This CDR3 comprises 15 residues. The germline CDR1 and CDR2 sequences are SGDLS and YYNGEE. Trimming removed 1 base from V and 0 bases from J; junction bases left unmatched: 2. The CDR3 sequence is CASSVSGGHQETQYF. CDR3 coding DNA: TGTGCCAGCAGCGTATCAGGGGGCCACCAAGAGACCCAGTACTTC.

The DNA for the CDR3 is TGTGCCATCGGCGAAACAGGGGTCCAAGAGACCCAGTACTTC. Its protein is CAIGETGVQETQYF. This chain links TRBV10-3 with TRBJ2-5, with 7 nucleotides matching TRBD1. The trim removed 8 bases at V and 1 base at J, leaving 7 bases unmatched. CDR3 size: 14 residues. Germline V lookup: CDR1 ENHRY, CDR2 SYGVKD.

This clone was seen just once. This chain links TRBV19 with TRBJ1-1; TRBD1 aligns across 9 bases. With V trimmed by 6 bases and J by 4 bases, 3 bases remained unmatched. Germline V gives CDR1 LNHDA, CDR2 SQIVND (reference sequence). The CDR3 runs 13 residues. The CDR3, as DNA: TGTGCCAGTAGCATGGACAGGGGCACTGAAGCTTTCTTT. It encodes CASSMDRGTEAFF.

The V and J genes are TRBV5-6 and TRBJ1-3, with 7 positions matching TRBD1. Germline values: CDR1 SGHDT, CDR2 YYEEEE. The ends lost 2 bases at V and 0 bases at J; junction bases unmatched: 8. This CDR3 is built from 17 residues. The DNA of the CDR3 is TGTGCCAGCAGCTTTTTTCTCGGGACAGCCTCTGGAAACACCATATATTTT. This translates into CASSFFLGTASGNTIYF.

V gene TRBV18 combines with J gene TRBJ2-3; 7 bases agree with TRBD1. The CDR3 loop spans 16 amino acids. The germline CDR1 and CDR2 sequences are KGHSH and LQKENI. Trimming cost V 6 bases and J 6 bases; bases outside gene matches: 15. CDR3 coding DNA: TGTGCCAGCTCGTACGATAGCGACAGGGTCGGCGATACGCAGTATTTT. Amino acid sequence: CASSYDSDRVGDTQYF.

Only one count was recorded for this clone. The chain recombines TRBV4-1 with TRBJ2-3, with 11 bases lining up with TRBD1. Germline V gene data show CDR1 as MGHRA and CDR2 as YSYEKL. CDR3 length equals 14 residues. V was pared by 3 bases and J by 5 bases, with 1 base of the junction left unmatched. The CDR3 sequence is CASSQDRGRDTQYF. In DNA, the CDR3 is TGCGCCAGCAGCCAGGACAGGGGGCGAGATACGCAGTATTTT.

V and J are TRBV9 and TRBJ2-1; no reliable D call. The V end lost 0 bases, the J end lost 4 bases, and 11 bases lay between the germline ends. Germline V gene lookup returns CDR1 SGDLS and CDR2 YYNGEE. This CDR3 spans 15 amino acids. The CDR3 DNA reads TGTGCCAGCAGCGTAGATCCGGTCCGATACAATGAGCAGTTCTTC. It yields the protein CASSVDPVRYNEQFF.

The gene calls are TRBV4-2 and TRBJ2-5, with TRBD2 matching over 15 bases. The CDR3 is 17 residues long. With V trimmed by 5 bases and J by 5 bases, 9 bases remained unmatched. In germline, CDR1 is LGHNA, CDR2 YNFKEQ. As DNA, the CDR3 is TGTGCCAGCAGCACCAGGACTAGCGGGGGGGCATGGGAGACCCAGTACTTC. Translating it yields CASSTRTSGGAWETQYF.

This chain joins TRBV7-3 and TRBJ1-2, with D hard to call. Germline-derived CDR1 and CDR2 are SGHTA and FQGTGA. Trimming took off 5 bases at V and 5 bases at J, with 15 bases between the two ends. This CDR3 spans 14 amino acids. CDR3: CASSPGSRVYGYTF. The CDR3 DNA is TGTGCCAGCAGCCCCGGGAGCAGAGTATATGGCTACACCTTC.

The chain links TRBV4-1 to TRBJ2-6; D gene uncertain. This CDR3 is 15 amino acids long. The germline V gene encodes CDR1 MGHRA and CDR2 YSYEKL. V was pared by 0 bases and J by 2 bases, with 5 bases between. The CDR3 reads CASSQEGAGANVLTF. CDR3 sequence (DNA): TGCGCCAGCAGCCAAGAGGGTGCTGGGGCCAACGTCCTGACTTTC.

The rearrangement joins TRBV6-5 to TRBJ1-1, with 8 bases aligning to TRBD1. Germline CDR1 is MNHEY and CDR2 is SVGAGI. The CDR3 is made up of 15 amino acids. V was clipped by 1 base and J by 7 bases; unmatched bases: 8. The CDR3 protein is CASSYYTTGDGEAFF. The CDR3 DNA follows: TGTGCCAGCAGTTACTATACGACAGGGGATGGTGAAGCTTTCTTT.

This clone was recorded only once. DNA of the CDR3: TGTGCCAGCAGTGAGGAACCTCCGGGTCAAGAGACCCAGTACTTC. This gives the protein CASSEEPPGQETQYF. The chain has TRBV2 and TRBJ2-5; no definite D call. Germline V gene sequence: CDR1 SNHLY, CDR2 FYNNEI. Trimming pared 3 bases from V and 2 bases from J, leaving 13 bases between. This CDR3 is 15 amino acids long. Using reference TRBV2 and TRBJ2-5 for the parts outside the CDR3, the full variable domain is EPEVTQTPSHQVTQMGQEVILRCVPISNHLYFYWYRQILGQKVEFLVSFYNNEISEKSEIFDDQFSVERPDGSNFTLKIRSTKLEDSAMYFCASSEEPPGQETQYFGPGTRLLVL.